What follows is one T cell receptor (beta chain) and its context. These data originate in a study of technical replicates of blood from a handful of donors. The CDR3 length is 16 residues. The ends were cut back, 2 bases at V and 7 bases at J, with 17 bases in the middle. Germline loops: CDR1 SEHNR, CDR2 FQNEAQ (reference sequence). The repertoire was sequenced with immunoSEQ multiplex PCR; TCRdb's copy has only in-frame clones and lacks some. Of around 67,000 clones listed, roughly 92% are singletons. The J gene is TRBJ1-4, the V gene TRBV7-9; D uncertain. Sample: T cells isolated from PBMCs. This sequence was found in a human donor in good health. CDR3 loop: CASSLPPPGMVEKLFF. In DNA form, the CDR3 reads TGTGCCAGCAGCTTACCGCCCCCGGGTATGGTTGAAAAACTGTTTTTT.